The 24 T cell receptor beta chains in this list originate from one sample, sequenced in a study of control samples from healthy donors and cancer patients (dated by TCRdb to 2018 to 2020). Library generation was performed with the immunoSEQ multiplex PCR assay. TCRdb provides this immuneACCESS table in a form limited to in-frame rearrangements. Some clones are lacking; in checked studies, under half of them reflect an unresolved V gene, and why the rest are absent is not known. Present in this sample are about 170,000 clones, roughly 95% of which were seen just once. About 4% of the sample is held by the ten biggest clonotypes. The sequenced sample was blood. The source is a woman aged 60-75 years in good health.

The genes are TRBV9 and TRBJ1-3; D gene uncertain. Trimming left V 1 base short and J 1 base short, with 3 bases between. Germline CDR1 SGDLS, CDR2 YYNGEE. This CDR3 has 13 amino acids. CDR3 sequence reads: CASSVISGNTIYF. DNA of the CDR3: TGTGCCAGCAGCGTAATATCTGGAAACACCATATATTTT.

This clone was seen a few times. The chain combines TRBV7-2 with TRBJ2-1, with 8 bases identical to TRBD2. CDR1 is SGHTA, CDR2 FQGNSA, per germline. This CDR3 spans 15 amino acids. The junction had 5 bases not matched to a gene; V was cut back by 3 bases and J by 4 bases. The CDR3, as DNA: TGTGCCAGCAGCTTTACGAGCGGGGGTTACAATGAGCAGTTCTTC. Its protein is CASSFTSGGYNEQFF.

The J gene is TRBJ1-2, the V gene TRBV30; 7 bases are shared with TRBD1. Germline CDR1 reads GTSNPN; CDR2 reads SVGIG (reference sequence). V lost 1 base to trimming and J lost 4 bases; unmatched junction nucleotides: 9. The CDR3 length is 15 residues. The CDR3 here is CAWSAQGSAGYGYTF. CDR3 DNA sequence: TGTGCCTGGAGTGCACAGGGGTCCGCGGGCTATGGCTACACCTTC.

The V and J genes are TRBV2 and TRBJ2-5; D gene uncertain. The germline CDR1 and CDR2 sequences are SNHLY and FYNNEI. V was shortened by 8 bases and J by 5 bases, with 12 bases between the two germline ends. The CDR3 length is 12 residues. CDR3 region: CASDAIRETQYF. DNA for the CDR3: TGTGCCAGCGATGCTATCAGGGAGACCCAGTACTTC.

The chain has TRBV11-2 and TRBJ2-3; TRBD2 agrees at 7 bases. CDR3 length: 15 amino acids. J lost 2 bases, V lost 5 bases, and 7 bases had no gene match. CDR1 is SGHAT and CDR2 is FQNNGV in the germline V gene. The CDR3 protein is CASSQAGPLTDTQYF. DNA of the CDR3: TGTGCCAGCAGCCAAGCGGGACCCCTCACAGATACGCAGTATTTT.

The genes are TRBV4-3 and TRBJ2-7, with 8 bases fitting TRBD1. V lost 0 bases, J lost 1 base, and 8 bases stayed unmatched. The CDR3 loop spans 17 amino acids. CDR1 is LGHNA, CDR2 YSLEER, per germline. In nucleotides, the CDR3 is TGCGCCAGCAGCCAAGATTTCCGTCGGGACAGGTCCTACGAGCAGTACTTC. Its translation: CASSQDFRRDRSYEQYF.

V and J are TRBV18 and TRBJ2-3; TRBD1 matches 8 bases. V lost 7 bases to trimming and J lost 4 bases; unmatched junction nucleotides: 7. The germline CDR1 and CDR2 sequences are KGHSH and LQKENI. This CDR3 is built from 14 residues. CDR3 sequence reads: CASWDRKGADTQYF. CDR3 DNA sequence: TGTGCCAGCTGGGACAGGAAAGGCGCAGATACGCAGTATTTT.

The V gene is TRBV5-6, the J gene TRBJ2-2; D is unclear. The V gene lost 2 bases and the J gene lost 8 bases, with 7 bases spanning the gap. Germline values: CDR1 SGHDT, CDR2 YYEEEE. The CDR3 length is 12 residues. The CDR3 coding sequence is TGTGCCAGCAGCTTAGGTTCAGGGGAGCTGTTTTTT. This sequence encodes CASSLGSGELFF. Together with reference TRBV5-6 and TRBJ2-2, the CDR3 gives the full variable domain: DAGVTQSPTHLIKTRGQQVTLRCSPKSGHDTVSWYQQALGQGPQFIFQYYEEEERQRGNFPDRFSGHQFPNYSSELNVNALLLGDSALYLCASSLGSGELFFGEGSRLTVL.

The CDR3 nucleotides are TGCGCCAGCAGGAAAGATGCCGCTAGCGGGACTAACATTCAGTACTTC. Translated, it gives CASRKDAASGTNIQYF. The rearrangement joins TRBV4-3 to TRBJ2-4; TRBD2 matches at 9 bases. Germline loops: CDR1 LGHNA, CDR2 YSLEER. CDR3 size: 16 residues. Trimming took 6 bases from V and 7 from J; bases not matched to a gene: 13.

This chain connects TRBV5-8 to TRBJ1-6; weak D call: TRBD1 (5 bases). The germline CDR1 and CDR2 sequences are SGHTS and YDEGEE. The CDR3 has 18 amino acids. V gave up 1 base and J gave up 0 bases, with 14 bases separating them. The CDR3 nucleotides are TGTGCCAGCAGCTTGCCATCAAGACAGAGCTCCTATAATTCACCCCTCCACTTT. Translated: CASSLPSRQSSYNSPLHF.

The chain is built from TRBV14 and TRBJ2-7, with D maybe TRBD2 (6 bases). The V and J ends lost 0 bases and 4 bases respectively, with 16 bases between them. The CDR3 is 16 residues long. The germline CDR1 and CDR2 sequences are SGHDN and FVKESK. CDR3 residues: CASSQEGVGGIYEQYF. Here the CDR3 DNA reads TGTGCCAGCAGCCAAGAAGGAGTGGGCGGGATTTACGAGCAGTACTTC.

The chain uses TRBV11-2 and TRBJ2-3; no firm D call. Trimming removed 1 base from V and 0 bases from J, with 14 bases in between. Germline CDR1 is SGHAT and CDR2 is FQNNGV. The CDR3 has 17 residues. The CDR3 is CASSLVSPSASTDTQYF. For the CDR3, the DNA is TGTGCCAGCAGCTTAGTATCCCCCAGCGCGAGCACAGATACGCAGTATTTT.

This clone was counted a single time. The chain couples TRBV4-3 to TRBJ2-2; D is perhaps TRBD2 (5 bases). Germline CDR1 is LGHNA and CDR2 is YSLEER. CDR3 length equals 14 residues. The V and J ends lost 3 bases and 4 bases respectively, with 9 bases between them. CDR3 sequence: CASSQIRGTGELFF. CDR3 in DNA: TGCGCCAGCAGCCAGATCCGGGGCACCGGGGAGCTGTTTTTT.

Only one count was recorded for this clone. V is TRBV5-6 and J is TRBJ2-3; D possibly corresponds to TRBD2 (5 bases). V lost 4 bases and J 5 bases, leaving 11 bases between the germline ends. CDR1 is SGHDT and CDR2 is YYEEEE in the germline V gene. The CDR3 has 13 residues. DNA for the CDR3: TGTGCCAGCAGCCGCGAACGGGGAGATACGCAGTATTTT. This gives the protein CASSRERGDTQYF.

The chain joins TRBV10-1 to TRBJ2-3; D might be TRBD2 (5 bases). This CDR3 region has 11 residues. Trimming shortened V by 11 bases and J by 1 base, and 7 bases separated the two germline ends. The germline V gene encodes CDR1 WNHNN and CDR2 SYGVQD (reference sequence). DNA of the CDR3: TGCGCCCTGGGAGGCACAGATACGCAGTATTTT. It yields the protein CALGGTDTQYF.

The rearrangement uses TRBV3-1 (or the pseudogene TRBV3-2) and TRBJ2-7; D call uncertain. The V end lost 4 bases, the J end lost 3 bases, and 4 bases lay between the germline ends. The CDR3 covers 11 residues. Germline CDR1 is LGHDT and CDR2 is YNNKEL (reference sequence). The DNA for the CDR3 is TGTGCCAGCAGCCGTATCTACGAGCAGTACTTC. Its protein product is CASSRIYEQYF.

V usage is TRBV5-1 and J usage is TRBJ1-4, with 7 nucleotides matching TRBD1. CDR1 SGHRS and CDR2 YFSETQ come from the germline V gene. The junction had 7 bases not matched to a gene; V was cut back by 0 bases and J by 8 bases. This CDR3 region has 15 residues. In DNA form, the CDR3 reads TGCGCCAGCAGCTTGGGCACAGGGGTTAGAGAAAAACTGTTTTTT. Residues: CASSLGTGVREKLFF.

V and J are TRBV5-1 and TRBJ2-2; D is perhaps TRBD2 (6 bases). The germline V gene encodes CDR1 SGHRS and CDR2 YFSETQ. This CDR3 is 14 amino acids long. V lost 2 bases and J lost 5, with 10 bases in between. CDR3 nucleotides: TGCGCCAGCAGCTTCGAGGGAGGAACCGGGGAGCTGTTTTTT. Translation gives CASSFEGGTGELFF. The whole variable domain, remainder taken from reference TRBV5-1 and TRBJ2-2, is KAGVTQTPRYLIKTRGQQVTLSCSPISGHRSVSWYQQTPGQGLQFLFEYFSETQRNKGNFPGRFSGRQFSNSRSEMNVSTLELGDSALYLCASSFEGGTGELFFGEGSRLTVL.

For this clone: The sample contains more than one DNA sequence encoding this CDR3. This chain joins TRBV5-1 and TRBJ2-1; possibly TRBD2 for D (5 bases). CDR1 SGHRS and CDR2 YFSETQ come from the germline V gene. V dropped 0 bases and J dropped 1 base, with 8 bases sitting between them. There are 15 residues in the CDR3. CDR3 residues: CASSLESGSYNEQFF. The DNA for the CDR3 is TGCGCCAGCAGCTTGGAGTCGGGGTCCTACAATGAGCAGTTCTTC.

V usage is TRBV5-1 and J usage is TRBJ2-1; 11 bases line up with TRBD1. Germline V gene data show CDR1 as SGHRS and CDR2 as YFSETQ. The junction had 4 bases not matched to a gene; V was cut back by 4 bases and J by 7 bases. This CDR3 has 14 amino acids. The CDR3 protein is CASSIGQGANEQFF. The CDR3 nucleotides are TGCGCCAGCAGCATTGGACAGGGGGCAAATGAGCAGTTCTTC. The entire variable domain, with the rest obtained from reference TRBV5-1 and TRBJ2-1, is as follows: KAGVTQTPRYLIKTRGQQVTLSCSPISGHRSVSWYQQTPGQGLQFLFEYFSETQRNKGNFPGRFSGRQFSNSRSEMNVSTLELGDSALYLCASSIGQGANEQFFGPGTRLTVL.

The chain joins TRBV29-1 to TRBJ2-3, with D unresolved. V was cut by 3 bases and J by 0 bases, with 7 bases left in between. Germline CDR1 is SQVTM and CDR2 is ANQGSEA. The CDR3 extends over 13 amino acids. The CDR3 DNA follows: TGCAGCGTTGATTCCGGAAGCACAGATACGCAGTATTTT. Translation: CSVDSGSTDTQYF.

This rearrangement joins TRBV6-4 to TRBJ1-5, with 8 bases identical to TRBD1. This CDR3 is built from 16 residues. J was trimmed by 3 bases and V by 6 bases; bases with no gene match: 10. Germline values: CDR1 MRHNA, CDR2 SNTAGT. DNA for the CDR3: TGTGCCAGCAGCCCCGAGGCAGGGGGCTTCAATCAGCCCCAGCATTTT. Translating it yields CASSPEAGGFNQPQHF.

V is TRBV9 and J is TRBJ2-7; possibly TRBD1 for D (6 bases). CDR3 size: 15 residues. Germline assignment: CDR1 SGDLS and CDR2 YYNGEE. Between the trimmed V and J ends, which lost 0 bases and 0 bases, there was a span of 10 bases. The CDR3 region has the DNA TGTGCCAGCAGCGTAGGGCAGGGGATCTCCTACGAGCAGTACTTC. Translation gives CASSVGQGISYEQYF.

This clone came up once. The rearrangement links TRBV19 to TRBJ1-2, with 12 bases aligning to TRBD1. Unmatched junction bases numbered 11, after V lost 11 bases and J lost 7 bases. The CDR3 extends over 14 amino acids. The germline gives CDR1 LNHDA, CDR2 SQIVND (reference sequence). The CDR3 nucleotides are TGTGCCTCAAAAGTGGGACAGGGGGCGCCTGGCTACACCTTC. It codes for CASKVGQGAPGYTF.